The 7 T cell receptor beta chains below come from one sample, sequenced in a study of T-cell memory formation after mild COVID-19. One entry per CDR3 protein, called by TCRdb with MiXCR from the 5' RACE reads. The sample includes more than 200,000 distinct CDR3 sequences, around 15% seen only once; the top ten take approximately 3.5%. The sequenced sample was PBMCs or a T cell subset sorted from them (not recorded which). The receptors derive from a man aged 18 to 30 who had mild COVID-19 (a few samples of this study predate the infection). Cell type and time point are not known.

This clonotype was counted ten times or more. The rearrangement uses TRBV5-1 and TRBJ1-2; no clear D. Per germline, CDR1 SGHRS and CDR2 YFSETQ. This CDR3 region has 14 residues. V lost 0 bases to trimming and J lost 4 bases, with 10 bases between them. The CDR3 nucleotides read TGCGCCAGCAGCTTGGATGCGGTGGGCTATGGCTACACCTTC. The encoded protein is CASSLDAVGYGYTF.

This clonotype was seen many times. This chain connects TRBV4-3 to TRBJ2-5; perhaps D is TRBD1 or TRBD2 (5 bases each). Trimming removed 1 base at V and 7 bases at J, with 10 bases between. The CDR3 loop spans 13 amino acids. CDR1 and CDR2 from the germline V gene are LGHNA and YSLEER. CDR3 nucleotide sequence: TGCGCCAGCAGCCAAGCCTATGGGGGGACCCAGTACTTC. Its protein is CASSQAYGGTQYF.

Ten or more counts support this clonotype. The CDR3 here is CASSQSPPKGGLNTEAFF. As DNA, the CDR3 is TGCGCCAGCAGCCAAAGCCCACCGAAGGGAGGGTTGAACACTGAAGCTTTCTTT. The chain recombines TRBV4-1 with TRBJ1-1; D is unresolved. The germline V gene encodes CDR1 MGHRA and CDR2 YSYEKL. The CDR3 extends over 18 amino acids. V lost 2 bases, J lost 0 bases, and 19 bases lay in between.

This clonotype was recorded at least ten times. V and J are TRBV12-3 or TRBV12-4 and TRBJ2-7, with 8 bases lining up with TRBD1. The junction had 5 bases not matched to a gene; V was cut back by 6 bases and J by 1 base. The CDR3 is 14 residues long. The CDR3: CASSPRQGSYEQYF. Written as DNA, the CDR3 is TGTGCCAGCAGCCCTAGACAGGGGTCCTACGAGCAGTACTTC.

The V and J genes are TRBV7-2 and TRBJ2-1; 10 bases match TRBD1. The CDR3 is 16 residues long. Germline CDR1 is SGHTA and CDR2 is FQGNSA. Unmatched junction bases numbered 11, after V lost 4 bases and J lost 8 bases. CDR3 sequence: CASSSMTGGAGYEQFF. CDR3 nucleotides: TGTGCCAGCAGCTCCATGACAGGGGGCGCAGGGTATGAGCAGTTCTTC.

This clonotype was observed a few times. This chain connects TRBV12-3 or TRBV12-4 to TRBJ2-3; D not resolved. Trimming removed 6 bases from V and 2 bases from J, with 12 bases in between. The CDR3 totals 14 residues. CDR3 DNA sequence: TGTGCCAGCAGCCTAGGGATCCACACAGATACGCAGTATTTT. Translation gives CASSLGIHTDTQYF.

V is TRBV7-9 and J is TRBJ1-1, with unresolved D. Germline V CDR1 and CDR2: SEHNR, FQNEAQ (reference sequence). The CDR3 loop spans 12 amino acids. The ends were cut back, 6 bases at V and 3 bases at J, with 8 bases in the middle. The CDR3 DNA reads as TGTGCCAGCAGGCAGACTGACACTGAAGCTTTCTTT. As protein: CASRQTDTEAFF.